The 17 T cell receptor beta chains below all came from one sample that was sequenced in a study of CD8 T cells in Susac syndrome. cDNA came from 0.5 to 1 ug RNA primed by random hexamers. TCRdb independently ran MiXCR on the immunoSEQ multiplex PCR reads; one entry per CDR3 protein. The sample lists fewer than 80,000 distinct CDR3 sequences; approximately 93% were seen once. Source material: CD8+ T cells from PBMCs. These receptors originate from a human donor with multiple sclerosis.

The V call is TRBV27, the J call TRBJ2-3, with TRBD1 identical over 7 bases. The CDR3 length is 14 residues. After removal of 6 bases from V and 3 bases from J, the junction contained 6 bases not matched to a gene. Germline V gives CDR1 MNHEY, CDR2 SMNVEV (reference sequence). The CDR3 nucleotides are TGTGCCAGCAGCGCGACAGGGCGGACAGATACGCAGTATTTT. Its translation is CASSATGRTDTQYF.

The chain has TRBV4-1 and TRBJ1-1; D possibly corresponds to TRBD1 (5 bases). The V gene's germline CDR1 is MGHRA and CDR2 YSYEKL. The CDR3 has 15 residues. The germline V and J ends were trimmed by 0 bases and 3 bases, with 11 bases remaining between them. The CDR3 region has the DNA TGCGCCAGCAGCCAAGAGGGCGGCAGGGACACTGAAGCTTTCTTT. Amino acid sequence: CASSQEGGRDTEAFF.

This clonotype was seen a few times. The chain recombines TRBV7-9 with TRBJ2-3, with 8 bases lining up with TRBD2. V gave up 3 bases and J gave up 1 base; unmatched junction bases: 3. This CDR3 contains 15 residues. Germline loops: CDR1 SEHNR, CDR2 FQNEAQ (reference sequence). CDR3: CASSFPTSGTDTQYF. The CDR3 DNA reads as TGTGCCAGCAGCTTTCCGACTAGCGGCACAGATACGCAGTATTTT.

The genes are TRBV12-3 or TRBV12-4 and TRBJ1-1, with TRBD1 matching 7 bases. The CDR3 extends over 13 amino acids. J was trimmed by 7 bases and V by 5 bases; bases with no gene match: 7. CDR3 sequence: CASSDGQAIEAFF. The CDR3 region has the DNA TGTGCCAGCAGTGACGGACAGGCGATTGAAGCTTTCTTT.

CDR3 DNA: TGTGCCAGCCTCACTAGCGTATATAGCAATGAGCAGTTCTTC. This codes for CASLTSVYSNEQFF. The rearrangement links TRBV28 to TRBJ2-1; 7 positions agree with TRBD2. The CDR3 is 14 residues long. Germline-derived CDR1 and CDR2 are MDHEN and SYDVKM. With 8 bases clipped from V and 6 bases from J, the junction kept 10 bases outside the gene matches.

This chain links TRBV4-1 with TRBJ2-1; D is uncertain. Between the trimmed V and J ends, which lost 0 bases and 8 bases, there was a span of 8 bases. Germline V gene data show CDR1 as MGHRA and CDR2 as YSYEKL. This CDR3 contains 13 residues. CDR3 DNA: TGCGCCAGCAGCCAAGACCCACACGATGAGCAGTTCTTC. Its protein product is CASSQDPHDEQFF.

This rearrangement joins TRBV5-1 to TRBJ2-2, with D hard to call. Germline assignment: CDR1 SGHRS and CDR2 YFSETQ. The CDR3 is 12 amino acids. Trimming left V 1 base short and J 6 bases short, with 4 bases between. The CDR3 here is CASSLYAGELFF. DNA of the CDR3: TGCGCCAGCAGCTTGTACGCCGGGGAGCTGTTTTTT.

CDR3 nucleotides: TGTGCCAGCAGCTTAGATCAGGCCGGGGGGCCAAACTATGGCTACACCTTC. Protein product: CASSLDQAGGPNYGYTF. The gene calls are TRBV11-2 and TRBJ1-2, with a possible D match to TRBD1 (6 bases). The CDR3 sequence is 17 residues long. Germline loops: CDR1 SGHAT, CDR2 FQNNGV. Trimming took off 0 bases at V and 2 bases at J, with 16 bases between the two ends.

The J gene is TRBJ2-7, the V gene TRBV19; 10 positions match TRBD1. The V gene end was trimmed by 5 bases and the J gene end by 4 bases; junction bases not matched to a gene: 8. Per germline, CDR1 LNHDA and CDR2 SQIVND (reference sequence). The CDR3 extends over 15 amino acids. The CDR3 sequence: CASSSGGTGAYEQYF. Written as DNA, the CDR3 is TGTGCCAGTAGTTCCGGAGGGACAGGGGCGTACGAGCAGTACTTC.

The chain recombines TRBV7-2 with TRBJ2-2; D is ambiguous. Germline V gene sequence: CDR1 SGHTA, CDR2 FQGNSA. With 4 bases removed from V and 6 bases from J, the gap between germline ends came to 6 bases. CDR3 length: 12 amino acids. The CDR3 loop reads CASSYGPGELFF. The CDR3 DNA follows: TGTGCCAGCAGCTACGGTCCCGGGGAGCTGTTTTTT.

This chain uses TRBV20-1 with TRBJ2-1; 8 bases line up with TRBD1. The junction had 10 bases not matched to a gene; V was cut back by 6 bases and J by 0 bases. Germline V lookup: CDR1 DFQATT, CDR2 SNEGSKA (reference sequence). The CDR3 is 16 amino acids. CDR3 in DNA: TGCAGTGCCGCACCCAGGGACAGGAGCTCCTACAATGAGCAGTTCTTC. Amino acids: CSAAPRDRSSYNEQFF.

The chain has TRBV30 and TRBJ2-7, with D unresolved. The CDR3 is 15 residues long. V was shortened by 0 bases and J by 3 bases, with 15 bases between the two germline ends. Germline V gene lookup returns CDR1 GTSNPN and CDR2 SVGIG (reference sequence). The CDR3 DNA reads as TGTGCCTGGAGTGTACTGTACCCCATCGGCTACGAGCAGTACTTC. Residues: CAWSVLYPIGYEQYF.

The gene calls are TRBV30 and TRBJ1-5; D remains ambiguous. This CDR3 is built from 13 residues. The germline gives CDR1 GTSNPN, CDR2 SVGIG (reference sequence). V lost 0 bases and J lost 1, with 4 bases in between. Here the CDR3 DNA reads TGTGCCTGGAGTGTGGGGAGCAATCAGCCCCAGCATTTT. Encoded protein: CAWSVGSNQPQHF.

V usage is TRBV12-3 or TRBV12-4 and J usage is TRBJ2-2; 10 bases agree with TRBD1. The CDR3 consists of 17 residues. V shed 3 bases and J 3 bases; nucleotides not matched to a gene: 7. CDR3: CASSLSTGTGDTGELFF. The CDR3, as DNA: TGTGCCAGCAGTTTGAGTACCGGGACAGGGGACACCGGGGAGCTGTTTTTT.

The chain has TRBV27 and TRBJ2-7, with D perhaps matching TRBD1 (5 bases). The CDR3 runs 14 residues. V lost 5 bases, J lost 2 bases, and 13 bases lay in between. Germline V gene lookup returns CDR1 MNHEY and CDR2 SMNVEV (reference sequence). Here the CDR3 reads CASSLTDYPYEQYF. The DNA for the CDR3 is TGTGCCAGCAGTCTGACAGATTACCCCTACGAGCAGTACTTC.

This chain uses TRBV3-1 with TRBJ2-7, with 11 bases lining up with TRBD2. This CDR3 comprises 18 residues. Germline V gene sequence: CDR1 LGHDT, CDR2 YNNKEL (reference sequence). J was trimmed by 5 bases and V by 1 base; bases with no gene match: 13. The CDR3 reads CASSQVFLLSGRAHEQYF. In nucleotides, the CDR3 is TGTGCCAGCAGCCAAGTTTTTTTGCTTAGCGGGAGGGCTCACGAGCAGTACTTC.

CDR3 bases: TGCGCCAGCAGCGTGGGGGGAGACCACACCGGGGAGCTGTTTTTT. Translation: CASSVGGDHTGELFF. This chain uses TRBV4-1 with TRBJ2-2, with D possibly TRBD2 on 6 matching bases. Germline V CDR1 and CDR2: MGHRA, YSYEKL. V lost 5 bases to trimming and J lost 3 bases, with 13 bases between them. The CDR3 is 15 residues long.